The sequence of this T cell receptor (beta chain) was determined in a study of radiation and T cells in renal cell carcinoma. The CDR3 totals 13 residues. Sequencing used immunoSEQ multiplex PCR; TCRdb keeps in-frame clones, though not all of them. In the table there are about 150,000 clones, about 88% of which are singletons. The time point here: baseline pretreatment blood. Regarding treatment: 15 Gy SBRT to primary tumor, nephrectomy 4 weeks later. Radiation-treated patients gave blood at baseline, week 2 and week 4. Clear cell pathology was present in this patient's renal cell carcinoma. In the case of this clone: Its cognate antigen is unknown.

Broader study findings: No pretreatment tumor biopsies were available for baseline clonotypes. In blood, top tumor clones expanded by 2 weeks, shrinking by 4.

The V gene is TRBV12-2, the J gene TRBJ1-1. TRBV12-2 is deemed a pseudogene. This TCR was recovered from a woman in her seventies with renal cell carcinoma. The material was blood, obtained from a patient whose treatment included radiotherapy and nephrectomy. DNA of the CDR3: TGTGCAAGTCGCTTAGTTTTGAACACTGAAGCTTTCTTT. Translation gives CASRLVLNTEAFF.